This T cell receptor (beta chain) appears in the sequencing data of a study of T cells in tumors after PD-1 blockade. Across the whole study: Daily vismodegib 150 mg continued in a subset of anti-PD-1-treated patients. General observations from the study: Clonal replacement was seen across treatment, not between pre-treatment samples. Expanded exhausted CD8+ clones after therapy were mostly novel clonotypes. Blood contained about 43% of the tumor's TCR clonotypes.

To note about this clone: The target antigen is unknown.

Libraries were prepared by immunoSEQ multiplex PCR; TCRdb keeps only in-frame clonotypes and omits some of them. The data show about 7,700 clones, around 69% seen once. Germline V CDR1 and CDR2: SGHRS, YFSETQ. V lost 2 bases to trimming and J lost 0 bases, with 5 bases between them. This CDR3 contains 13 residues. The sequence came from a human donor with basal cell carcinoma. The V and J genes are TRBV5-1 and TRBJ2-5; no definite D call. The sequencing here drew on tumor tissue, taken after anti-PD-1 treatment. The CDR3 DNA sequence: TGCGCCAGCAGCTTTGACAACCAAGAGACCCAGTACTTC. It translates to CASSFDNQETQYF.